This T cell receptor (beta chain) derives from a study of blood T cells in healthy people across ages. Study-wide points: What prevented conclusive comparison of naive and antigen-experienced cells was that PBMCs were unsorted. Naive T cell percentage strongly correlated with TCR beta diversity.

Primed by a sample-barcoded 5' primer and a J-beta primer mix, a second PCR proceeded for about 6 to 12 cycles. A template-switch adaptor with 12 random nucleotides tagged each cDNA molecule. TCRdb reanalysed the 5' RACE reads using MiXCR and keeps one entry per CDR3 protein. Among about 1,600,000 distinct CDR3 sequences listed, roughly 40% were seen once. As to this clonotype: Its antigen is currently unknown.

Per the germline V gene, CDR1 is SEHNR and CDR2 is FQNEAQ (reference sequence). CDR3 length equals 15 residues. Deletions cut 2 bases from V and 0 bases from J, with 10 bases between. The chain uses TRBV7-9 and TRBJ2-5; D not certain. Sequenced: blood. The receptor's source is a woman younger than 35 in good health. The CDR3 is CASSLMDGYQETQYF. CDR3 sequence (DNA): TGTGCCAGCAGCTTAATGGACGGGTACCAAGAGACCCAGTACTTC. Full variable domain (remainder filled in from reference TRBV7-9 and TRBJ2-5): DTGVSQNPRHKITKRGQNVTFRCDPISEHNRLYWYRQTLGQGPEFLTYFQNEAQLEKSRLLSDRFSAERPKGSFSTLEIQRTEQGDSAMYLCASSLMDGYQETQYFGPGTRLLVL.